This T cell receptor (beta chain) was sequenced in a study of CD8 T cells in ankylosing spondylitis. Each CDR3 protein gets one entry after TCRdb re-called the 5' RACE reads with MiXCR. This sample has more than 110,000 distinct CDR3 sequences, with roughly 8.3% found just once. Germline assignment: CDR1 MGHDK and CDR2 SYGVNS. V lost 4 bases to trimming and J lost 2 bases, with 12 bases between them. This CDR3 has 15 residues. The clonotype was recovered from a male donor with ankylosing spondylitis. The gene calls are TRBV25-1 and TRBJ2-4; tentatively, D is TRBD2 (5 bases). The sample was synovial fluid, either unsorted or a sorted T cell fraction (not recorded which). CDR3 in DNA: TGTGCCAGCAGTGGAGGGAGAGATTCCAAAAACATTCAGTACTTC. Translation gives CASSGGRDSKNIQYF.